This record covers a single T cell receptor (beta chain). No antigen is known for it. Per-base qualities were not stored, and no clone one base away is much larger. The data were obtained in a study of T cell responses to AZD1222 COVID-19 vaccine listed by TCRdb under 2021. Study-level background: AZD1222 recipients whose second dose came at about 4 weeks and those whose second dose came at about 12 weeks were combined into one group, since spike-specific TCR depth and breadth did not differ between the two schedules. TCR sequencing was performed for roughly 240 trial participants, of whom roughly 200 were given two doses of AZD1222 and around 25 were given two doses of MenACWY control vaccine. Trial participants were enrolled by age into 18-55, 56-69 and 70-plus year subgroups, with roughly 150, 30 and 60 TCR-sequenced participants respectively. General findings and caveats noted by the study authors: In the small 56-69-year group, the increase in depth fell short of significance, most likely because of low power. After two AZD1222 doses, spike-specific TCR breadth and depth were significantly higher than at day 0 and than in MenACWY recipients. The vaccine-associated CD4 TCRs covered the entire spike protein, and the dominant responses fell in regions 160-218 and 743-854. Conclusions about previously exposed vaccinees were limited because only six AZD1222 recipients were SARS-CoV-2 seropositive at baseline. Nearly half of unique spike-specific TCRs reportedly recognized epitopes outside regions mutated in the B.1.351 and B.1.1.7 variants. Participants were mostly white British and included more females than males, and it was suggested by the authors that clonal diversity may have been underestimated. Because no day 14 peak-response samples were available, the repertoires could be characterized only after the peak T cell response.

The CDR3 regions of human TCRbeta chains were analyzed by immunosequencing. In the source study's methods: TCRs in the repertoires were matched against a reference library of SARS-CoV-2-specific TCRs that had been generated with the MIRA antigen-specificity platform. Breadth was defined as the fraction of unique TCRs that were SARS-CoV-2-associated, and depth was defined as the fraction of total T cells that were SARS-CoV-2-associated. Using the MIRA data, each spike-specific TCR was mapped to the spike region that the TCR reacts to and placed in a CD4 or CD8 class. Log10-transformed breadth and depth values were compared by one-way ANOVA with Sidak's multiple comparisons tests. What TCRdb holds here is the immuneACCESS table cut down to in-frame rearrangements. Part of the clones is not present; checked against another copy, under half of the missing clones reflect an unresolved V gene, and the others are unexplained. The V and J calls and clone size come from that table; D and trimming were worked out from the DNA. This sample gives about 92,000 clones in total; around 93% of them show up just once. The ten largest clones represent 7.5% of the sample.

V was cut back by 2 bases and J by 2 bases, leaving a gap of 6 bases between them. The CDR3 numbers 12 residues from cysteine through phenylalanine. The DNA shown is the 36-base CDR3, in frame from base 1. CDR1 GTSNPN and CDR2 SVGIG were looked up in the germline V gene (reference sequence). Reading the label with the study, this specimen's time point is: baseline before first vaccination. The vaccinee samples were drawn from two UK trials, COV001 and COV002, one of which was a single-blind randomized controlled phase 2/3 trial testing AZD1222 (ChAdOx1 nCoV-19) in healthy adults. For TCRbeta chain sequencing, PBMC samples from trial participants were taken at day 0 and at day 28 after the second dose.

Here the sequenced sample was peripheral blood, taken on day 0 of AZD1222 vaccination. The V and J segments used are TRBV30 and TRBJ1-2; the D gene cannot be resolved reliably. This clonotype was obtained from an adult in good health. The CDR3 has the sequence CAWSSGNYGYTF. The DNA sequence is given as TGTGCCTGGAGTTCCGGAAACTATGGCTACACCTTC.